This entry lists 17 T cell receptor beta chains sequenced from one sample in a study of T cell changes during pregnancy in multiple sclerosis. Here immunoSEQ multiplex PCR was the method, and the copy in TCRdb shows in-frame clones only, minus some. The sample records 35,000 to 45,000 clones, 70% to 90% being singletons. The sequences come from CD4+ T cells from peripheral blood mononuclear cells, collected after pregnancy. These receptors originate from a female donor with multiple sclerosis, enrolled in a pregnancy study.

The V and J genes are TRBV5-1 and TRBJ1-1; D is unresolved. There are 13 residues in the CDR3. Trimming stripped 6 bases from V and 2 bases from J, with 11 bases between. The germline V gene encodes CDR1 SGHRS and CDR2 YFSETQ. The CDR3 bases are TGCGCCAGCATGCAGGCAGACAACACTGAAGCTTTCTTT. The encoded protein is CASMQADNTEAFF.

The CDR3 DNA reads as TGTGCCAGCAGCTTCACTAGCGGGTACAATGAGCAGTTCTTC. This gives the protein CASSFTSGYNEQFF. V gene TRBV5-4 combines with J gene TRBJ2-1; 9 bases match TRBD2. The V gene end was trimmed by 2 bases and the J gene end by 4 bases; junction bases not matched to a gene: 1. CDR1 is SGHNT, CDR2 YYREEE, per germline (reference sequence). The CDR3 covers 14 residues.

The V gene is TRBV5-1, the J gene TRBJ2-5, with TRBD1 matching over 7 bases. Near its end, the DNA agrees better with TRBJ2-7, so the J call may be wrong. The CDR3 loop spans 14 amino acids. In germline, CDR1 is SGHRS, CDR2 YFSETQ. The CDR3 DNA is TGCGCCAGCAGCGGAACGGGACAGCCCTACGAGCAGTACTTC. This encodes CASSGTGQPYEQYF.

As DNA, the CDR3 is TGCGCCAGCAGCTACGGACAGGGGGAAGATACGCAGTATTTT. Translated, it gives CASSYGQGEDTQYF. The chain carries TRBV5-1 and TRBJ2-3, with 10 positions matching TRBD1. The length of the CDR3 is 14 residues. The J segment lost 5 bases and the V segment lost 3 bases, leaving 3 bases of the junction unmatched. CDR1 SGHRS and CDR2 YFSETQ come from the germline V gene.

The table lists this clone with a count of one. The rearrangement joins TRBV5-1 to TRBJ2-1, with 11 bases identical to TRBD2. Germline V gene lookup returns CDR1 SGHRS and CDR2 YFSETQ. V was clipped by 3 bases and J by 4 bases; unmatched bases: 3. This CDR3 has 15 amino acids. The CDR3: CASSSGLADYNEQFF. The CDR3 coding sequence is TGCGCCAGCAGCTCGGGACTAGCGGATTACAATGAGCAGTTCTTC.

This chain links TRBV28 with TRBJ2-1; 16 bases align to TRBD2. Per the germline V gene, CDR1 is MDHEN and CDR2 is SYDVKM. The CDR3 has 17 residues. The V and J ends lost 6 bases and 9 bases, in that order; junction bases with no gene match: 11. CDR3 sequence: CASRPPPGLAGGREQFF. The CDR3, as DNA: TGTGCCAGCAGGCCCCCCCCGGGACTAGCGGGGGGGCGTGAGCAGTTCTTC.

The rearrangement joins TRBV2 to TRBJ1-2, with TRBD1 matching over 10 bases. J gave up 4 bases and V 6 bases, and 14 bases lay outside the gene matches. The CDR3 is 17 residues long. CDR1 and CDR2 (germline): SNHLY, FYNNEI. CDR3 protein: CASRRDRGRSKAYGYTF. CDR3 nucleotides: TGTGCCAGCAGGCGGGACAGGGGCCGTTCGAAGGCCTATGGCTACACCTTC.

V gene TRBV15 combines with J gene TRBJ1-5; D is ambiguous. Looked up from germline, CDR1 is LNHNV and CDR2 is YYDKDF (reference sequence). The CDR3 is 12 residues long. The V end was cut by 1 base, the J end by 5 bases, with 3 bases between. The CDR3 region is CATSRADQPQHF. In nucleotides, the CDR3 is TGTGCCACCAGCAGAGCAGATCAGCCCCAGCATTTT.

This clone was counted a single time. CDR3 sequence: CASSLAPTNYNEQFF. The CDR3 DNA follows: TGTGCCAGCAGCTTGGCCCCTACGAACTACAATGAGCAGTTCTTC. The chain employs TRBV5-5 and TRBJ2-1; D is uncertain. The germline CDR1 and CDR2 sequences are SGHKS and YYEKEE (reference sequence). Trimming removed 0 bases from V and 3 bases from J, with 10 bases in between. The CDR3 consists of 15 residues. The full variable domain, its missing parts supplied by reference TRBV5-5 and TRBJ2-1, is DAGVTQSPTHLIKTRGQQVTLRCSPISGHKSVSWYQQVLGQGPQFIFQYYEKEERGRGNFPDRFSARQFPNYSSELNVNALLLGDSALYLCASSLAPTNYNEQFFGPGTRLTVL.

The chain has TRBV6-4 and TRBJ1-2, with 7 bases fitting TRBD1. This CDR3 has 14 amino acids. Germline lookup yields CDR1 MRHNA and CDR2 SNTAGT. V lost 6 bases, J lost 7 bases, and 11 bases stayed unmatched. CDR3 amino acids: CASSYEQGSGGYTF. The CDR3 bases are TGTGCCAGCAGCTACGAACAGGGGTCGGGTGGCTACACCTTC.

The chain combines TRBV30 with TRBJ1-5; possibly TRBD1 for D (6 bases). CDR3 size: 13 residues. The germline gives CDR1 GTSNPN, CDR2 SVGIG (reference sequence). With 2 bases removed from V and 2 bases from J, the gap between germline ends came to 7 bases. CDR3 sequence reads: CAWSNRGNQPQHF. CDR3 nucleotide sequence: TGTGCCTGGAGTAACAGGGGCAATCAGCCCCAGCATTTT.

This chain uses TRBV5-1 with TRBJ2-5; D gene ambiguous. Germline CDR1 and CDR2: SGHRS and YFSETQ. Trimming took 1 base from V and 3 from J, leaving 13 bases between them. This CDR3 spans 15 amino acids. CDR3 in amino acids: CASSLFLSSEETQYF. The CDR3 nucleotides read TGCGCCAGCAGCTTGTTTCTTTCGTCAGAAGAGACCCAGTACTTC.

This rearrangement joins TRBV6-4 to TRBJ2-3; possibly TRBD2 for D (5 bases). The ends were cut back, 0 bases at V and 2 bases at J, with 9 bases in the middle. Germline-derived CDR1 and CDR2 are MRHNA and SNTAGT. CDR3 length: 15 residues. As DNA, the CDR3 is TGTGCCAGCAGTGACTCAGAGCGGTCCACAGATACGCAGTATTTT. It codes for CASSDSERSTDTQYF.

This clone was counted only a few times. Additional DNA sequences in this sample encode the identical CDR3. The chain has TRBV7-3 and TRBJ1-1; TRBD1 matches at 9 bases. Losses at the gene ends were 3 bases for V and 3 bases for J; bases not matched to a gene: 2. The CDR3 sequence is 14 residues long. Germline V gene sequence: CDR1 SGHTA, CDR2 FQGTGA. This CDR3 is CASSLTGGDTEAFF. DNA for the CDR3: TGTGCCAGCAGCTTGACAGGGGGGGACACTGAAGCTTTCTTT.

The gene calls are TRBV21-1 and TRBJ1-4; TRBD1, the table's D call, lacks a check against the DNA. TRBV21-1 is described as a pseudogene. This CDR3 is built from 16 residues. The CDR3 loop reads CASPQGESWPPEKLFF. The CDR3 DNA follows: TGTGCCAGCCCACAGGGGGAAAGCTGGCCGCCCGAAAAACTGTTTTTT.

The chain links TRBV7-8 to TRBJ2-7, with D tentatively TRBD1 (5 bases). The CDR3 contains 13 residues. The V end lost 3 bases, the J end lost 2 bases, and 8 bases lay between the germline ends. The V gene's germline CDR1 is SGHVS and CDR2 FQNEAQ. The CDR3 region is CASSFRVPYEQYF. CDR3 DNA sequence: TGTGCCAGCAGCTTCAGGGTACCCTACGAGCAGTACTTC.

The CDR3 DNA follows: TGTGCCATCAGCCTAGGACAGGGGGCCAGATCACCCCTCCACTTT. Residues: CAISLGQGARSPLHF. The chain couples TRBV10-3 to TRBJ1-6; 11 bases are shared with TRBD1. Germline assignment: CDR1 ENHRY and CDR2 SYGVKD. This CDR3 is 15 amino acids long. The trim removed 6 bases at V and 10 bases at J, leaving 8 bases unmatched.